This T cell receptor beta chain appears in the sequencing data of a study of blood T cell repertoires in COVID-19. V lost 0 bases and J 5 bases, leaving 11 bases between the germline ends. The CDR3 is made up of 14 amino acids. The germline V gene has CDR1 GTSNPN and CDR2 SVGIG (reference sequence). Measured with immunoSEQ multiplex PCR; TCRdb has only the in-frame clones, and not every one. The data show roughly 300,000 clones, with 85% to 90% seen just once and approximately 12% held by the top ten. The receptor's source is a human donor in a cohort sampled during active COVID-19. The chain is built from TRBV30 and TRBJ1-5, with TRBD1 as a possible D gene (5 bases). The sequenced sample consisted of peripheral blood. The CDR3 is CAWSVFGGDQPQHF. CDR3 in DNA: TGTGCCTGGAGTGTATTTGGGGGGGATCAGCCCCAGCATTTT. The variable domain in full, completed from reference TRBV30 and TRBJ1-5, reads SQTIHQWPATLVQPVGSPLSLECTVEGTSNPNLYWYRQAAGRGLQLLFYSVGIGQISSEVPQNLSASRPQDRQFILSSKKLLLSDSGFYLCAWSVFGGDQPQHFGDGTRLSIL.